The rows below give T cell receptor beta chains drawn from one sample of a study of blood T cells in healthy people across ages. Each CDR3 protein gets one entry after TCRdb re-called the 5' RACE reads with MiXCR. Of some 760,000 distinct CDR3 sequences in the sample, approximately 25% were seen once. The same data also contributed to another study, on T cells of mothers and their children.

The specimen was blood. The source is a boy younger than 18 in good health. CDR3s include the opening cysteine and the closing phenylalanine or tryptophan. D genes are given only for firm matches. Not all rows give a size; the values are once, few, many and, for expanded clones, a class.

V gene,D gene,clone size,J gene,CDR3 protein,CDR3 DNA
TRBV5-1,TRBD1,.,TRBJ2-3,CASSLSGTADTQYF,TGCGCCAGCAGCTTATCCGGGACAGCAGATACGCAGTATTTT
TRBV5-1,.,.,TRBJ1-2,CASSFYQGDYGYTF,TGCGCCAGCAGCTTCTATCAGGGTGACTATGGCTACACCTTC
TRBV7-9,.,few,TRBJ2-5,CASSYREGPQETQYF,TGTGCCAGCAGTTACAGGGAGGGACCCCAAGAGACCCAGTACTTC
TRBV20-1,TRBD2,few,TRBJ2-1,CSARDTSGSTYIEQFF,TGCAGTGCTAGAGACACTAGCGGGAGCACCTACATTGAGCAGTTCTTC
TRBV6-6,.,.,TRBJ1-2,CASSYSNNRENGYTF,TGTGCCAGCAGTTACTCGAATAACAGGGAAAATGGCTACACCTTC
TRBV5-1,.,few,TRBJ2-4,CASSPGGENIQYF,TGCGCCAGCAGCCCAGGAGGAGAAAACATTCAGTACTTC
TRBV20-1,TRBD2,few,TRBJ2-1,CSASGGAAHEQFF,TGCAGTGCTAGCGGGGGGGCCGCTCATGAGCAGTTCTTC
TRBV20-1,.,many,TRBJ2-5,CSARLEGQETQYF,TGCAGTGCTAGGTTGGAGGGGCAGGAGACCCAGTACTTC
TRBV5-1,.,.,TRBJ2-4,CASSLEGGDIQYF,TGCGCCAGCAGCTTGGAGGGCGGGGACATTCAGTACTTC
TRBV21-1,.,.,TRBJ1-2,CASSKDLVIYGYTF,TGTGCCAGCAGCAAAGATCTGGTTATCTATGGCTACACCTTC
TRBV6-5,.,few,TRBJ2-7,CASSREPFYEQCF,TGTGCCAGCAGTCGGGAACCTTTCTACGAGCAGTGCTTC
TRBV28,TRBD1,few,TRBJ2-5,CASSPGTGIFKETQYF,TGTGCCAGCAGTCCCGGGACAGGGATCTTCAAAGAGACCCAGTACTTC
TRBV25-1,.,few,TRBJ2-2,CASSEIFILGENTGELFF,TGTGCCAGCAGTGAAATTTTTATTCTGGGGGAGAACACCGGGGAGCTGTTTTTT
TRBV7-9,.,.,TRBJ2-5,CASSLAGPGKETQYF,TGTGCCAGCAGCTTAGCGGGGCCCGGAAAAGAGACCCAGTACTTC
TRBV9,.,many,TRBJ2-3,CASSVDSTDTQYF,TGTGCCAGCAGTGTAGACAGCACAGATACGCAGTATTTT
TRBV9,.,.,TRBJ2-7,CASSVDSLTYEQYF,TGTGCCAGCAGCGTTGACTCATTAACCTACGAGCAGTACTTC
TRBV7-9,.,few,TRBJ1-1,CASSLRDGENTEAFF,TGTGCCAGCAGCCTCCGGGACGGAGAGAACACTGAAGCTTTCTTT
TRBV6-6,.,.,TRBJ2-1,CASSYESGPRRGEQFF,TGTGCCAGCAGTTACGAGAGCGGGCCCCGACGGGGGGAGCAGTTCTTC
TRBV29-1,.,.,TRBJ2-5,CSVRLVLVETQYF,TGCAGCGTCAGACTAGTTCTCGTGGAGACCCAGTACTTC
TRBV29-1,.,.,TRBJ1-5,CSVGVPGQHTDTQHF,TGCAGCGTTGGAGTGCCAGGACAGCACACAGATACGCAGCATTTT
TRBV3-1,TRBD2,.,TRBJ2-3,CASSQESGSDTQYF,TGTGCCAGCAGCCAAGAGAGCGGGAGTGATACGCAGTATTTT
TRBV7-8,TRBD1,.,TRBJ1-2,CASSPGQGVHYGYTF,TGTGCCAGCAGCCCAGGACAGGGGGTTCACTATGGCTACACCTTC
TRBV10-3,.,few,TRBJ1-5,CAISESTDNQPQHF,TGTGCCATCAGTGAGTCGACGGATAATCAGCCCCAGCATTTT
TRBV20-1,.,.,TRBJ1-2,CSASPGVGYTF,TGCAGTGCTAGTCCAGGGGTTGGCTACACCTTC
TRBV12-3/TRBV12-4,.,.,TRBJ2-5,CASSFLSQGSQETQYF,TGTGCCAGCAGTTTTTTATCCCAGGGTTCCCAAGAGACCCAGTACTTC
TRBV11-2,TRBD2,.,TRBJ2-5,CASSHHGSGGLETQYF,TGTGCCAGCAGCCACCACGGTAGCGGGGGATTAGAGACCCAGTACTTC
TRBV20-1,.,few,TRBJ2-2,CSAFPLDTGELFF,TGCAGTGCATTCCCCCTCGACACCGGGGAGCTGTTTTTT
TRBV10-3,TRBD1,few,TRBJ2-2,CAISESGQGGNTGELFF,TGTGCCATCAGTGAGTCCGGACAGGGGGGAAACACCGGGGAGCTGTTTTTT
TRBV12-3/TRBV12-4,.,.,TRBJ2-1,CASTTYNEQFF,TGTGCCAGCACCACCTACAATGAGCAGTTCTTC
TRBV5-5,TRBD2,few,TRBJ2-2,CASRPGGSGELFF,TGTGCCAGCAGACCGGGGGGGTCCGGGGAGCTGTTTTTT
TRBV29-1,.,.,TRBJ2-6,CSVEIIDSGANVLTF,TGCAGCGTTGAAATTATAGACTCTGGGGCCAACGTCCTGACTTTC
TRBV29-1,TRBD1,few,TRBJ2-3,CSVSTLSTGPSSTDTQYF,TGCAGCGTCTCTACGCTCTCGACAGGGCCTTCTAGCACAGATACGCAGTATTTT
TRBV20-1,TRBD1,.,TRBJ1-5,CSARQGANQPQHF,TGCAGTGCCCGACAGGGGGCGAATCAGCCCCAGCATTTT
TRBV2,TRBD2,few,TRBJ2-1,CASSNLAGVNNEQFF,TGTGCCAGCAGTAACCTAGCGGGAGTCAACAATGAGCAGTTCTTC
TRBV7-8,TRBD1,.,TRBJ2-5,CASSLPPTGGETQYF,TGTGCCAGCAGCTTACCCCCGACAGGGGGTGAGACCCAGTACTTC